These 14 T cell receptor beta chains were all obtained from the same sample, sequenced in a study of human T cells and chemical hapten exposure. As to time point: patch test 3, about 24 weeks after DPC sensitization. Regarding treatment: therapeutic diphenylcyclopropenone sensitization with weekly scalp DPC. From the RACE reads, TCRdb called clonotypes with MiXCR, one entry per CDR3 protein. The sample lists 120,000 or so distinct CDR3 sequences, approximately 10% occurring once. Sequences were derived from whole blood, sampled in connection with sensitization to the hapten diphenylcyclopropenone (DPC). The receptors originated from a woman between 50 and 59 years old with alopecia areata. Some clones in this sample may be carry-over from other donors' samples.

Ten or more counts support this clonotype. Written as DNA, the CDR3 is TGCAGCGTTGAACCCCCCGCGAGGAACACTGAAGCTTTCTTT. It codes for CSVEPPARNTEAFF. The J gene is TRBJ1-1, the V gene TRBV29-1, with D hard to call. CDR3 length equals 14 residues. From germline, CDR1 is SQVTM and CDR2 ANQGSEA. Trimming removed 2 bases from V and 1 base from J, with 11 bases in between.

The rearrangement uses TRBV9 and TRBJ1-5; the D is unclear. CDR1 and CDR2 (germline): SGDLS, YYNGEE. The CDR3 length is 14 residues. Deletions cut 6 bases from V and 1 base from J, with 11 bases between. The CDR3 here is CASNLDGSNQPQHF. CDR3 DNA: TGTGCCAGCAACTTAGACGGAAGCAATCAGCCCCAGCATTTT.

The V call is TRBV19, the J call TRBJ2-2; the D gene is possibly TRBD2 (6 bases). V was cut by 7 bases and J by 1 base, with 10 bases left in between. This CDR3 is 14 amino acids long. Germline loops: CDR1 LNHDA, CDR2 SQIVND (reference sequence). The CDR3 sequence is CASNGGVNTGELFF. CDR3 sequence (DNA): TGTGCCAGTAACGGCGGGGTGAACACCGGGGAGCTGTTTTTT.

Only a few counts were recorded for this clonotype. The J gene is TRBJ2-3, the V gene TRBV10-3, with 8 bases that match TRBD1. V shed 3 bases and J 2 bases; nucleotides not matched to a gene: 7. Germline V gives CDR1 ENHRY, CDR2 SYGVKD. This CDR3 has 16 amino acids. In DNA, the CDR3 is TGTGCCATCAGTGAAGGGACAGGCAGTCCCACAGATACGCAGTATTTT. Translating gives CAISEGTGSPTDTQYF.

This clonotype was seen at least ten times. The CDR3 reads CASSRILADYTDTQYF. The CDR3, as DNA: TGCGCCAGCAGCCGAATACTAGCGGATTACACAGATACGCAGTATTTT. This chain links TRBV4-3 with TRBJ2-3, with 8 bases matching TRBD2. The V segment lost 4 bases and the J segment 2 bases; nucleotides outside the gene matches: 8. There are 16 residues in the CDR3. CDR1 is LGHNA, CDR2 YSLEER, per germline.

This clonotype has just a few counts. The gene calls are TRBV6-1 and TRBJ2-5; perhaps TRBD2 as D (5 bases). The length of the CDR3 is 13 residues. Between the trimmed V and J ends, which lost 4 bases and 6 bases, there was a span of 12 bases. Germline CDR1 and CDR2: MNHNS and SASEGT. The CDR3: CASSVTSIKTQYF. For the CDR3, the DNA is TGTGCCAGCAGTGTAACTAGTATTAAGACCCAGTACTTC.

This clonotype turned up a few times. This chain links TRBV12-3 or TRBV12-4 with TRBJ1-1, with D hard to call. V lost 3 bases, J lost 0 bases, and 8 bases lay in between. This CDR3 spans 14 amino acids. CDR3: CASSFQNLNTEAFF. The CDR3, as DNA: TGTGCCAGCAGTTTTCAGAACTTGAACACTGAAGCTTTCTTT.

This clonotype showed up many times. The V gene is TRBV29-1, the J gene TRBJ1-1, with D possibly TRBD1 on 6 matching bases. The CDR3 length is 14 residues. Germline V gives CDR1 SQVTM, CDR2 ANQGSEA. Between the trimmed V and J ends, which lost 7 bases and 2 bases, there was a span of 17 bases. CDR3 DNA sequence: TGCAGCGGGAGAATGACAGGAGTTAACACTGAAGCTTTCTTT. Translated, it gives CSGRMTGVNTEAFF.

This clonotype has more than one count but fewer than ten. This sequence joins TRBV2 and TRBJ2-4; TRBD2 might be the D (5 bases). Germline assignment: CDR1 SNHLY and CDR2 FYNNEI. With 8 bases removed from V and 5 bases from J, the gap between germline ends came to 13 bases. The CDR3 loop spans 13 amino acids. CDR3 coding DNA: TGTGCCAGCGGACCGGGATTTGAAAACATTCAGTACTTC. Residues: CASGPGFENIQYF.

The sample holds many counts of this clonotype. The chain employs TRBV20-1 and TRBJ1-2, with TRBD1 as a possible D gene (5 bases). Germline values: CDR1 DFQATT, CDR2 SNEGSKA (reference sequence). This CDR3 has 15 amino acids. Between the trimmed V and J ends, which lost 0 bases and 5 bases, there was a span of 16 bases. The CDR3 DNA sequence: TGCAGTGCTAGAGATACGCGGGGCCCTGTATATGGCTACACCTTC. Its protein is CSARDTRGPVYGYTF.

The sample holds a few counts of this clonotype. This chain's CDR3 is CASSPTSGGRTDTQYF. In nucleotides, the CDR3 is TGTGCCAGCAGCCCCACTAGCGGGGGGAGGACAGATACGCAGTATTTT. This chain uses TRBV6-1 with TRBJ2-3; 12 bases map to TRBD2. The CDR3 length is 16 residues. The ends lost 6 bases at V and 3 bases at J; junction bases unmatched: 7. Germline CDR1 and CDR2: MNHNS and SASEGT.

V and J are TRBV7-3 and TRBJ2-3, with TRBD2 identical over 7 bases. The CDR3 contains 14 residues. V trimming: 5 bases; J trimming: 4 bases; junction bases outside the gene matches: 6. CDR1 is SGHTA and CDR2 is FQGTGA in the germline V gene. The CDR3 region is CASSRLGGADTQYF. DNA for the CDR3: TGTGCCAGCAGCCGACTGGGGGGGGCAGATACGCAGTATTTT.

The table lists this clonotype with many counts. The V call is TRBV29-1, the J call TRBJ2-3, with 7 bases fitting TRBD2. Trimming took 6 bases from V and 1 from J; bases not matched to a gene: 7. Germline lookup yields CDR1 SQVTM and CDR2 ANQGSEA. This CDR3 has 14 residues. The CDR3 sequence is CSVERGMGTDTQYF. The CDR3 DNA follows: TGCAGCGTGGAGCGGGGAATGGGCACAGATACGCAGTATTTT.

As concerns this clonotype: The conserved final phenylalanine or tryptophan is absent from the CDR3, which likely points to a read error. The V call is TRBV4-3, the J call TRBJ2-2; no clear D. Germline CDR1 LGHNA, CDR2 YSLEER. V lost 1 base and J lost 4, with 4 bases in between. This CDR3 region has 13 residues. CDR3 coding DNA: TGCGCCAGCAGCCAAGCCCTCACCGGGGAGCTGTTTTCT. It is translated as CASSQALTGELFS.